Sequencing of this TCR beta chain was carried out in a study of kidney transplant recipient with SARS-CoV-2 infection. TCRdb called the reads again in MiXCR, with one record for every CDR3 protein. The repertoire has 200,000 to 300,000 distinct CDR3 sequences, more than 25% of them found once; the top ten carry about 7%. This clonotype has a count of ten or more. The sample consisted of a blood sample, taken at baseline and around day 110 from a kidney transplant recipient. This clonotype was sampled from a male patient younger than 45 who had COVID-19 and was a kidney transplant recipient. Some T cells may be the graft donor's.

CDR3 amino acids: CASVGRYSRKTYGYTF. The DNA for the CDR3 is TGTGCCAGCGTCGGCCGGTACTCAAGAAAGACCTATGGCTACACCTTC. The rearrangement uses TRBV9 and TRBJ1-2; D remains unclear. Germline CDR1 and CDR2: SGDLS and YYNGEE. V gave up 7 bases and J gave up 4 bases, with 23 bases separating them. This CDR3 region has 16 residues.